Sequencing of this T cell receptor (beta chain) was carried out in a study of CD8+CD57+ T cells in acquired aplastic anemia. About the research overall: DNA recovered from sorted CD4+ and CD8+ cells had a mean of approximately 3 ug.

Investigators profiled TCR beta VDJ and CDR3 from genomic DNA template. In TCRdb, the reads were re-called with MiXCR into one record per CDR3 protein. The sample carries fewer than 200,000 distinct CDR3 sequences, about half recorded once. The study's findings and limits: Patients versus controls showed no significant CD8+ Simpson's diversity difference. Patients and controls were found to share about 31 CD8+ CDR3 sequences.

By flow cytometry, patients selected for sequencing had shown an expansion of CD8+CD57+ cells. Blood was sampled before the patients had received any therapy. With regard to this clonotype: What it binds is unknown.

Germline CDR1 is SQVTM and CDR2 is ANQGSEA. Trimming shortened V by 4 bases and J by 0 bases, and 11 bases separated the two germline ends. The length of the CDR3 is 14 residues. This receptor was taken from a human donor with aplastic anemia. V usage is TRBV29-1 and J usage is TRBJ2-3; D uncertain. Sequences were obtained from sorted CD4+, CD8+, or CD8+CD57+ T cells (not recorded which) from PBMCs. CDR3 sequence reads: CSVADGKSTDTQYF. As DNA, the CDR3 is TGCAGCGTTGCGGACGGAAAGAGCACAGATACGCAGTATTTT.